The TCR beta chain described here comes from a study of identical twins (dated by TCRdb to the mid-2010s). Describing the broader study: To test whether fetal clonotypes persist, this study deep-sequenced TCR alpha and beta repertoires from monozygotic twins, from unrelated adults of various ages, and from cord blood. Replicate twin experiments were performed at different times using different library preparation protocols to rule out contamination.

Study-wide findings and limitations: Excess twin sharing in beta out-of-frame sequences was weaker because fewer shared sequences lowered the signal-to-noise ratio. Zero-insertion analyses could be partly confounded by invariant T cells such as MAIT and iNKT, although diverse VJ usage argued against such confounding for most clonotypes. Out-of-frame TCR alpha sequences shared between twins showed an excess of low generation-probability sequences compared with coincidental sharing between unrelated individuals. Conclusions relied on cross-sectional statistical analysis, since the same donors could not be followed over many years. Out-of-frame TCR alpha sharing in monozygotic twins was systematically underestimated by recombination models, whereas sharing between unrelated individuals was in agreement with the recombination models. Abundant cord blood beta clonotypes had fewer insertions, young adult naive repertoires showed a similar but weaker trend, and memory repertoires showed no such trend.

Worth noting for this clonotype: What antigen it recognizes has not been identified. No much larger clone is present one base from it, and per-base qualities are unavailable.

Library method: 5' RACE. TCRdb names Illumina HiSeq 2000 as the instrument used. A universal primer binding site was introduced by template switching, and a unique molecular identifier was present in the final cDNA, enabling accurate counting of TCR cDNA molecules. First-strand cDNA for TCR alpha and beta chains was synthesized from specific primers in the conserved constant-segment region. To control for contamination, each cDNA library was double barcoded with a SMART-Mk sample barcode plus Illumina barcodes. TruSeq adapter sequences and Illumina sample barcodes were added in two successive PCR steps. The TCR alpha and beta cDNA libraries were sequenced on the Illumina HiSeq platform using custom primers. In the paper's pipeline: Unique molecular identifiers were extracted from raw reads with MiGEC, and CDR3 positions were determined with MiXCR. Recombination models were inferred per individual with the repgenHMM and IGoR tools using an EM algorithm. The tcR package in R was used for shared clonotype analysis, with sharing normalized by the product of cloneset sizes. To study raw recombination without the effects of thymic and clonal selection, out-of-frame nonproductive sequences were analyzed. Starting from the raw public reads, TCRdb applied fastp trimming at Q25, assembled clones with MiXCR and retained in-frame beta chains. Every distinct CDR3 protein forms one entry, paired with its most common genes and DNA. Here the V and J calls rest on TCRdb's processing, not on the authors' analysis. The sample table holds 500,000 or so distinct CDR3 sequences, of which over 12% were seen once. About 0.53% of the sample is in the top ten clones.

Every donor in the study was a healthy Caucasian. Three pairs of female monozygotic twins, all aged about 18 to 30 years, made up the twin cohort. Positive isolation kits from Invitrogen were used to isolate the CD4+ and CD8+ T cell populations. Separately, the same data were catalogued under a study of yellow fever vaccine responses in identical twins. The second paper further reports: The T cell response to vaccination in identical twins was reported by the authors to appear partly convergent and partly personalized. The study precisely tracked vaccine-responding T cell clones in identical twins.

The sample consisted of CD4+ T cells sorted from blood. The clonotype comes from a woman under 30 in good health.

The CDR3 has the sequence CASSLSQGLSGNTIYF. The DNA sequence follows: TGTGCCAGCAGTTTGTCCCAGGGACTCTCTGGAAACACCATATATTTT. The receptor chain draws on TRBV12-3 or TRBV12-4 and TRBJ1-3, with TRBD1 as a weak D call on 5 bases. V lost 3 bases and J lost 0 bases; the stretch between them is 12 bases long. The CDR3 measures 16 amino acids from cysteine to phenylalanine. The CDR3 DNA has 48 bases and is translated from base 1.